One and the same sample provided the 14 T cell receptor beta chains below, sequenced in a study of blood T cell repertoires in COVID-19 (dated by TCRdb to the early 2020s). Libraries were prepared through the immunoSEQ multiplex PCR assay. Not all clones reach the TCRdb copy of this immuneACCESS table, which keeps in-frame sequences only. Checked studies attribute under half of the gap to unresolved V genes and leave the rest unexplained. The sample records 180,000 or so clones, approximately 91% of which are singletons. Around 1.6% of the sample is taken by the ten largest. Sequencing was performed on peripheral blood. Receptor source: a man between 18 and 29 years old with active or convalescent COVID-19.

CDR3 protein: CASSLDAGWNEQFF. The CDR3 nucleotides are TGTGCCAGCAGCTTAGATGCAGGGTGGAATGAGCAGTTCTTC. This chain uses TRBV11-3 with TRBJ2-1; TRBD1 might be the D (5 bases). V lost 0 bases, J lost 7 bases, and 10 bases lay in between. Germline CDR1 SGHNT, CDR2 YENEEA. This CDR3 region has 14 residues.

The V gene is TRBV6-6, the J gene TRBJ1-2; 8 bases align to TRBD1. CDR3 size: 16 residues. V shed 3 bases and J 8 bases; nucleotides not matched to a gene: 14. The germline V gene has CDR1 MNHNY and CDR2 SVGAGI (reference sequence). CDR3 coding DNA: TGTGCCAGCAGTTATGTCCCTGGGCAGGGGGCGAAAGGCTACACCTTC. It codes for CASSYVPGQGAKGYTF.

The chain combines TRBV11-2 with TRBJ2-3; a possible D gene is TRBD1 (6 bases). This CDR3 has 17 residues. The V gene lost 1 base and the J gene lost 1 base, with 15 bases spanning the gap. Germline CDR1 reads SGHAT; CDR2 reads FQNNGV. The CDR3 DNA follows: TGTGCCAGCAGCTTAGCCCCGCAGGGGCCCCGCACAGATACGCAGTATTTT. Translation gives CASSLAPQGPRTDTQYF.

The genes are TRBV15 and TRBJ1-1, with D unclear. Trimming shortened V by 1 base and J by 1 base, and 7 bases separated the two germline ends. CDR1 LNHNV and CDR2 YYDKDF come from the germline V gene (reference sequence). CDR3 size: 14 residues. The CDR3 DNA follows: TGTGCCACCAGCAGAGGGAGTAGGAACACTGAAGCTTTCTTT. Its protein is CATSRGSRNTEAFF.

The V gene is TRBV15, the J gene TRBJ1-1, with 8 bases fitting TRBD1. CDR1 is LNHNV, CDR2 YYDKDF, per germline (reference sequence). CDR3 length: 16 amino acids. Germline trimming cut 1 base from V and 1 base from J; bases unmatched to any gene: 5. The DNA of the CDR3 is TGTGCCACCAGCAGAGGTACCGGGACAGGGAACACTGAAGCTTTCTTT. Protein product: CATSRGTGTGNTEAFF.

The CDR3 nucleotides read TGTGCCAGCAGTTACTCGGGACAGGGAGGTTCACCCCTCCACTTT. Its protein product is CASSYSGQGGSPLHF. V is TRBV6-5 and J is TRBJ1-6; 9 nucleotides line up with TRBD1. V shed 0 bases, J shed 9 bases, and the junction held 3 bases outside the gene matches. The CDR3 has 15 amino acids. The germline V gene has CDR1 MNHEY and CDR2 SVGAGI.

The chain links TRBV7-8 to TRBJ1-1, with 7 bases that match TRBD1. Unmatched junction bases numbered 6, after V lost 1 base and J lost 1 base. This CDR3 has 16 residues. CDR1 and CDR2 (germline): SGHVS, FQNEAQ. The CDR3 sequence is CASSLVPGGANTEAFF. The CDR3 bases are TGTGCCAGCAGCTTAGTCCCAGGGGGAGCGAACACTGAAGCTTTCTTT.

The chain combines TRBV6-5 with TRBJ1-3, with 10 bases aligning to TRBD1. V lost 7 bases and J lost 2; bases outside the gene matches: 5. Looked up from germline, CDR1 is MNHEY and CDR2 is SVGAGI. The CDR3 has 15 amino acids. CDR3: CASTRDRGTGNTIYF. Written as DNA, the CDR3 is TGTGCCAGCACTCGGGACAGGGGTACTGGAAACACCATATATTTT.

This clone was seen only once. This chain links TRBV5-6 with TRBJ1-4; D is possibly TRBD1 (5 bases). Trimming cost V 2 bases and J 5 bases, with 10 bases left between them. The length of the CDR3 is 14 residues. Germline values: CDR1 SGHDT, CDR2 YYEEEE. The CDR3 nucleotides are TGTGCCAGCAGCTTTTTGGCAGGGAATGAAAAACTGTTTTTT. Translation: CASSFLAGNEKLFF.

The rearrangement links TRBV7-2 to TRBJ1-2; D not certain. The V gene's germline CDR1 is SGHTA and CDR2 FQGNSA. Trimming stripped 1 base from V and 6 bases from J, with 9 bases between. This CDR3 region has 13 residues. CDR3 amino acids: CASSLGRNNGYTF. The DNA of the CDR3 is TGTGCCAGCAGCTTAGGCAGGAACAATGGCTACACCTTC. The full variable domain, in which reference TRBV7-2 and TRBJ1-2 provide the parts outside the CDR3, is GAGVSQSPSNKVTEKGKDVELRCDPISGHTALYWYRQSLGQGLEFLIYFQGNSAPDKSGLPSDRFSAERTGGSVSTLTIQRTQQEDSAVYLCASSLGRNNGYTFGSGTRLTVV.

There are a few counts of this clone. The rearrangement links TRBV11-2 to TRBJ2-1; no reliable D call. The length of the CDR3 is 12 residues. The V and J ends lost 7 bases and 8 bases respectively, with 12 bases between them. Germline V gives CDR1 SGHAT, CDR2 FQNNGV. The CDR3 sequence: CASTLVSDEQFF. The DNA for the CDR3 is TGTGCCAGCACCCTAGTGTCTGATGAGCAGTTCTTC.

This chain links TRBV7-9 with TRBJ2-1, with 13 bases aligning to TRBD2. The CDR3 is 16 amino acids. V shed 5 bases and J 8 bases; nucleotides not matched to a gene: 9. Germline CDR1 and CDR2: SEHNR and FQNEAQ (reference sequence). The CDR3 DNA sequence: TGTGCCAGCAGCACACAGACTAGCGGGAGGCCGTATGAGCAGTTCTTC. Encoded protein: CASSTQTSGRPYEQFF.

The chain couples TRBV6-6 to TRBJ1-5; D unclear. Germline CDR1 and CDR2: MNHNY and SVGAGI (reference sequence). The V and J ends lost 10 bases and 9 bases respectively, with 16 bases between them. CDR3 length: 12 amino acids. The CDR3 here is CAIFLSSGPQHF. CDR3 in DNA: TGTGCCATCTTCCTGTCCTCGGGGCCCCAGCATTTT.

The chain joins TRBV4-3 to TRBJ2-5, with D unclear. CDR1 LGHNA and CDR2 YSLEER come from the germline V gene. CDR3 size: 15 residues. V was trimmed by 0 bases and J by 6 bases, leaving 14 bases between them. The DNA of the CDR3 is TGCGCCAGCAGCCAAGATGTCTACGGTCCCCAGACCCAGTACTTC. It specifies CASSQDVYGPQTQYF.